This T cell receptor (beta chain) was documented in a study of blood T cells in healthy people across ages. This clonotype was recorded many times. Its specificity is not known. Primers used in a second PCR of roughly 7 to 11 cycles were a sample-barcoded 5' primer and a J-beta primer mix. TCRdb re-analysed the 5' RACE reads in MiXCR, keeping a single row per CDR3 protein. The data show about 930,000 distinct CDR3 sequences, roughly 29% seen once. Regarding the study as a whole: Both higher diversity and more naive CD4+ cells marked long-lived donors when set against aged donors.

The V end lost 3 bases, the J end lost 1 base, and 13 bases lay between the germline ends. The CDR3 is 15 residues long. Germline assignment: CDR1 MNHNS and CDR2 SASEGT. This sample was shared with a second study, whose subject was T cells of mothers and their children. As that report states: Three healthy Caucasian mothers, along with their six children, served as the donors.

This TCR derives from a woman aged 40 to 55 in good health. Sequenced material: blood. This rearrangement joins TRBV6-1 to TRBJ2-7, with D possibly called TRBD1 or TRBD2 (6 bases each). CDR3 in amino acids: CASSDGGRPSYEQYF. CDR3 nucleotides: TGTGCCAGCAGTGACGGGGGCAGGCCTTCCTACGAGCAGTACTTC.